This is a list of T cell receptor beta chains from one sample in a study of T cell responses to AZD1222 COVID-19 vaccine. Repertoires were generated with immunoSEQ multiplex PCR, while TCRdb's copy carries only in-frame clones and drops some. The table shows about 170,000 clones, with around nine tenths occurring only once. Material: peripheral blood, obtained 28 days after the second AZD1222 dose. The receptors were sampled from an adult who received the AZD1222 COVID-19 vaccine. Both conserved end residues are part of each CDR3. The D gene is left open where the match is weak. A clone size is listed for some rows: how often the clone was seen (once, few, many), or a class if it is expanded.

CDR3nt: TGCGCCAGCAGCTTGCTCTCCAACCGATTTATGAACACTGAAGCTTTCTTT; CDR3aa: CASSLLSNRFMNTEAFF; abundance: once; j_gene: TRBJ1-1; v_gene: TRBV5-1; d_gene: -
CDR3nt: TGCGCCAGCAGCCAAGTCCCGGGACAGTCCTACGAGCAGTACTTC; CDR3aa: CASSQVPGQSYEQYF; abundance: -; j_gene: TRBJ2-7; v_gene: TRBV4-1; d_gene: TRBD1
CDR3nt: TGTGCCAGTAGTGTTCCCGGGGCTGAAGCTTTCTTT; CDR3aa: CASSVPGAEAFF; abundance: once; j_gene: TRBJ1-1; v_gene: TRBV19; d_gene: -
CDR3nt: TGTGCCAGTAGTGCCGGGGTCGACGGCTACGAGCAGTACTTC; CDR3aa: CASSAGVDGYEQYF; abundance: once; j_gene: TRBJ2-7; v_gene: TRBV19; d_gene: -
CDR3nt: TGTGCCAGCAGCGTAAGGGGTGGGAGCAATCAGCCCCAGCATTTT; CDR3aa: CASSVRGGSNQPQHF; abundance: -; j_gene: TRBJ1-5; v_gene: TRBV9; d_gene: -
CDR3nt: TGTGCCAGCAGTCCGAGGGGCTCTGGGGCCAACGTCCTGACTTTC; CDR3aa: CASSPRGSGANVLTF; abundance: -; j_gene: TRBJ2-6; v_gene: TRBV6-2/TRBV6-3; d_gene: -
CDR3nt: TGTGCTAGTGGTTCAGGACTAGCGGGGGGGTATGAGCAGTTCTTC; CDR3aa: CASGSGLAGGYEQFF; abundance: -; j_gene: TRBJ2-1; v_gene: TRBV12-5; d_gene: TRBD2
CDR3nt: TGCAGTGCTAAAGACAGCTACGAGCAGTACTTC; CDR3aa: CSAKDSYEQYF; abundance: -; j_gene: TRBJ2-7; v_gene: TRBV20-1; d_gene: -
CDR3nt: TGTGCCAGCAGCGGTCAGGACAGGACCTACTACGAGCAGTACTTC; CDR3aa: CASSGQDRTYYEQYF; abundance: once; j_gene: TRBJ2-7; v_gene: TRBV6-5; d_gene: TRBD1
CDR3nt: TGCGCCAGCAGCTTGGAAGGGTCAGGGCATGGCTACACCTTC; CDR3aa: CASSLEGSGHGYTF; abundance: -; j_gene: TRBJ1-2; v_gene: TRBV5-1; d_gene: -
CDR3nt: TGTGCCAGCAGTCACCCATTGAACACTGAAGCTTTCTTT; CDR3aa: CASSHPLNTEAFF; abundance: few; j_gene: TRBJ1-1; v_gene: TRBV27; d_gene: -
CDR3nt: TGTGCCAGCACCTTGACAAGCGGGGGGGCCTACGAGCAGTACTTC; CDR3aa: CASTLTSGGAYEQYF; abundance: -; j_gene: TRBJ2-7; v_gene: TRBV6-5; d_gene: TRBD2
CDR3nt: TGCAGTGCTAGAGGAGGGCTCGAGCAGTACTTC; CDR3aa: CSARGGLEQYF; abundance: -; j_gene: TRBJ2-7; v_gene: TRBV20-1; d_gene: -
CDR3nt: TGCGCCAGCAGTGACTGGGACCCGGACTATGGCTACACCTTC; CDR3aa: CASSDWDPDYGYTF; abundance: -; j_gene: TRBJ1-2; v_gene: TRBV10-2; d_gene: -
CDR3nt: TGCGCCAGCAGCCAACGGACAGGGAGCACAGATACGCAGTATTTT; CDR3aa: CASSQRTGSTDTQYF; abundance: -; j_gene: TRBJ2-3; v_gene: TRBV5-1; d_gene: TRBD1
CDR3nt: TGCGCCAGCAGCTTCGGGGGGACTAGCGCTGCGATGGAGACCCAGTACTTC; CDR3aa: CASSFGGTSAAMETQYF; abundance: -; j_gene: TRBJ2-5; v_gene: TRBV5-1; d_gene: TRBD2
CDR3nt: TGTGCCATCGGGGAGAACACTGAAGCTTTCTTT; CDR3aa: CAIGENTEAFF; abundance: -; j_gene: TRBJ1-1; v_gene: TRBV10-3; d_gene: -
CDR3nt: TGTGCCAGCAGAGCAGACAGGGCCCCTGCCTACGAGCAGTACTTC; CDR3aa: CASRADRAPAYEQYF; abundance: -; j_gene: TRBJ2-7; v_gene: TRBV7-6; d_gene: TRBD1
CDR3nt: TGTGCCAGCAGCTTTTGGACAGGGAATAAGCAGCCCCAGCATTTT; CDR3aa: CASSFWTGNKQPQHF; abundance: -; j_gene: TRBJ1-5; v_gene: TRBV7-2; d_gene: TRBD1
CDR3nt: TGTGCCAGCAGCAGCTGGGGGGAACAGCCCCAGCATTTT; CDR3aa: CASSSWGEQPQHF; abundance: once; j_gene: TRBJ1-5; v_gene: TRBV7-2; d_gene: -
CDR3nt: TGTGCCAGCCGAACAGGGCAAGAGACCCAGTACTTC; CDR3aa: CASRTGQETQYF; abundance: -; j_gene: TRBJ2-5; v_gene: TRBV6-5; d_gene: -
CDR3nt: TGTGCCAGCAGCCCGGAACAACTGGGACAGTTTCTCTACGAGCAGTACTTC; CDR3aa: CASSPEQLGQFLYEQYF; abundance: -; j_gene: TRBJ2-7; v_gene: TRBV11-2; d_gene: TRBD1
CDR3nt: TGTGCCAGTAGTATACAGACGAACACTGAAGCTTTCTTT; CDR3aa: CASSIQTNTEAFF; abundance: -; j_gene: TRBJ1-1; v_gene: TRBV19; d_gene: -
CDR3nt: TGCGCCAGCAACGAAAACACCGGGGAGCTGTTTTTT; CDR3aa: CASNENTGELFF; abundance: -; j_gene: TRBJ2-2; v_gene: TRBV5-1; d_gene: -
CDR3nt: TGTGCCAGCTCAATCCGGGACAGTGTTAGAGCTGGGGCCAACGTCCTGACTTTC; CDR3aa: CASSIRDSVRAGANVLTF; abundance: -; j_gene: TRBJ2-6; v_gene: TRBV18; d_gene: TRBD1
CDR3nt: TGTGCCAGCAGGGGACAGTCTCACTATGGCTACACCTTC; CDR3aa: CASRGQSHYGYTF; abundance: -; j_gene: TRBJ1-2; v_gene: TRBV2; d_gene: TRBD1
CDR3nt: TGTGCCAGCAGCCTCAATAGCGGGGTCGGCTACGAGCAGTACTTC; CDR3aa: CASSLNSGVGYEQYF; abundance: -; j_gene: TRBJ2-7; v_gene: TRBV4-2; d_gene: TRBD2
CDR3nt: TGTGCCAGCAGCTTAGCGAGGACCGAGCAGTACTTC; CDR3aa: CASSLARTEQYF; abundance: few; j_gene: TRBJ2-7; v_gene: TRBV7-8; d_gene: -
CDR3nt: TGCAGCGTCGGGGCCGACAGGGCCACTGAAGCTTTCTTT; CDR3aa: CSVGADRATEAFF; abundance: -; j_gene: TRBJ1-1; v_gene: TRBV29-1; d_gene: TRBD1
CDR3nt: TGTGCCACCAGCCCGTCAGTATCCCAGGGGAGAGGGATGAACACTGAAGCTTTCTTT; CDR3aa: CATSPSVSQGRGMNTEAFF; abundance: -; j_gene: TRBJ1-1; v_gene: TRBV15; d_gene: -
CDR3nt: TGTGCCAGCAGCCCTCCTAACAACAATGAGCAGTTCTTC; CDR3aa: CASSPPNNNEQFF; abundance: -; j_gene: TRBJ2-1; v_gene: TRBV6-2/TRBV6-3; d_gene: -
CDR3nt: TGTGCCAGCAGCCCCTCCCCGGGGACAGGGGGGTACGAGCAGTACTTC; CDR3aa: CASSPSPGTGGYEQYF; abundance: -; j_gene: TRBJ2-7; v_gene: TRBV14; d_gene: TRBD1
CDR3nt: TGTGCCAGCTCACCCTTACGGGGAAGGGTATCGCTCCACGAGCAGTACTTC; CDR3aa: CASSPLRGRVSLHEQYF; abundance: -; j_gene: TRBJ2-7; v_gene: TRBV18; d_gene: -
CDR3nt: TGCGCCAGCAGCCAACACGGGGACACTGAAGCTTTCTTT; CDR3aa: CASSQHGDTEAFF; abundance: -; j_gene: TRBJ1-1; v_gene: TRBV4-1; d_gene: -
CDR3nt: TGTGCCCGGGGACGCACGAACACTGAAGCTTTCTTT; CDR3aa: CARGRTNTEAFF; abundance: -; j_gene: TRBJ1-1; v_gene: TRBV30; d_gene: -
CDR3nt: TGTGCCATCTCACGGGGCTACGAGCAGTACTTC; CDR3aa: CAISRGYEQYF; abundance: -; j_gene: TRBJ2-7; v_gene: TRBV11-2; d_gene: -
CDR3nt: TGTGCCAGCAGCGTGCGAGGGGCTGGGGCCAACGTCCTGACTTTC; CDR3aa: CASSVRGAGANVLTF; abundance: -; j_gene: TRBJ2-6; v_gene: TRBV9; d_gene: -
CDR3nt: TGTGCCAGCAGTTACCTACAGCCTCGGGGCTACACCTTC; CDR3aa: CASSYLQPRGYTF; abundance: -; j_gene: TRBJ1-2; v_gene: TRBV6-5; d_gene: -
CDR3nt: TGTGCCAGCAGCTTTAGAAACACCATATATTTT; CDR3aa: CASSFRNTIYF; abundance: -; j_gene: TRBJ1-3; v_gene: TRBV7-2; d_gene: -
CDR3nt: TGCGCCAGCAGCTTTGGGTGGACTGAGAACGAGCAGTACTTC; CDR3aa: CASSFGWTENEQYF; abundance: -; j_gene: TRBJ2-7; v_gene: TRBV5-1; d_gene: -